The TCR beta chain under discussion was sequenced for a study of blood T cell repertoires in COVID-19 (dated by TCRdb to the early 2020s). Looking at the study overall: Samples covering the acute and convalescent phases of COVID-19 were provided by collaborators in the United States, Italy and Spain. The material from the prospective study consisted of cDNA or gDNA derived from T cells, B-cell-depleted T cells, or PBMCs. HLA class I and class II types, where available, came from metadata supplied by the sample provider rather than from assay-based typing. The samples were drawn from the first 160 participants of the ongoing ImmuneRACE study and from over 950 subjects provided by 6 global collaborators. Deeply sampled blood TCRbeta repertoires from subjects exposed to, actively infected with, or recovered from COVID-19 were included in the dataset. Sample metadata almost always included a de-identified subject ID, COVID-19 status, age in years and sex. The repertoires were released in a freely available public database meant as a resource for research on the immune response to SARS-CoV-2.

Each collaborating institution followed its own protocols to collect whole blood in K2EDTA tubes. For TCRbeta analysis, collaborators shipped samples as frozen whole blood, isolated PBMCs, or DNA extracted from either of those sample types. This clone was observed a few times. The clone's antigen remains unknown. Qualities for individual bases were not recorded, and no much larger clone is one base off. This CDR3 is also generated by other DNA sequences in the sample. Study-wide findings and limitations: The quantity of clinical and demographic metadata differed by source and by participant and was supplied without curation.

CDR1 and CDR2, looked up from the germline V gene, are SQVTM and ANQGSEA. The V end gives up 3 bases and the J end 3 bases, leaving 4 bases in the junction not matched to a gene. The cysteine opens and the phenylalanine closes a CDR3 of 14 amino acids. Of all the DNA, just the CDR3 is kept, 42 bases in frame from base 1. TCRbeta CDR3 regions were amplified from genomic DNA by means of the immunoSEQ Assay, a bias-controlled multiplex PCR. The original methods were these. The number of nucleated cells in each sample was estimated by amplification of reference gene primers within the assay. To quantify the absolute abundance of each unique TCRbeta CDR3 rearrangement, sequence reads were collapsed and filtered. For each sample, productive Simpson clonality was calculated as the square root of Simpson's diversity index across productive rearrangements. In its TCRdb copy, this immuneACCESS table keeps in-frame sequences only and misses some clones. Where compared with another copy, unresolved V genes explain less than half of these, and the others have no known cause. Clone size and V and J calls were adopted from that table, with D and trimming inferred from the DNA. Counted in this sample were 450,000 to 500,000 clones; 75% to 90% of them appeared once. About 3% of the sample is taken by the ten largest.

Sequencing was carried out using peripheral blood. This sequence uses TRBV29-1 and TRBJ2-1, and 8 bases in between align with TRBD2. This sequence was found in a human donor in a cohort sampled during active COVID-19. The CDR3 reads as follows: CSVDPAGGYNEQFF. The DNA sequence follows: TGCAGCGTTGATCCGGCGGGAGGCTACAATGAGCAGTTCTTC.